This is a list of T cell receptor beta chains from one sample in a study of brain T cells in children with intractable seizures. The assay was immunoSEQ multiplex PCR, and TCRdb's table has in-frame clones only and misses some. This table has around 340,000 clones, over 90% appearing once. Sequences were derived from peripheral blood, sampled more than 4 months after surgery. Receptors originate from a boy under two years old with tuberous sclerosis and intractable seizures. The CDR3 runs from the conserved cysteine through the conserved F or W. The D gene is left open where the match is weak. Size values are once, few and many counts, or a class for expanded clones, and some rows have none.

v_gene	d_gene	j_gene	abundance	CDR3aa	CDR3nt
TRBV27	NA	TRBJ1-1	NA	CASRTGNTEAFF	TGTGCCAGCAGGACAGGGAACACTGAAGCTTTCTTT
TRBV5-5	NA	TRBJ1-1	NA	CASSLGPLVTNTEAFF	TGTGCCAGCAGCTTAGGACCGCTTGTAACGAACACTGAAGCTTTCTTT
TRBV4-1	TRBD2	TRBJ2-7	NA	CASKSSGPSYEQYF	TGCGCCAGCAAATCTAGCGGCCCATCCTACGAGCAGTACTTC
TRBV28	NA	TRBJ1-4	NA	CASSLLNNEKLFF	TGTGCCAGCAGTTTACTCAATAATGAAAAACTGTTTTTT
TRBV6-6	NA	TRBJ2-5	NA	CASSYRIREETQYF	TGTGCCAGCAGTTACCGAATCAGGGAGGAGACCCAGTACTTC
TRBV10-3	NA	TRBJ2-7	NA	CAISVTDEQYF	TGTGCCATCAGTGTGACGGACGAGCAGTACTTC
TRBV5-8	NA	TRBJ1-5	once	CASVEGNQPQHF	TGTGCCAGCGTCGAGGGAAATCAGCCCCAGCATTTT
TRBV24-1	TRBD2	TRBJ2-1	NA	CATSDFPRTRADNEQFF	TGTGCCACCAGTGATTTCCCAAGGACTAGGGCCGACAATGAGCAGTTCTTC
TRBV18	TRBD1	TRBJ1-2	NA	CASSPRTGPNYGYTF	TGTGCCAGCTCACCCCGGACAGGGCCGAACTATGGCTACACCTTC
TRBV11-2	NA	TRBJ1-1	NA	CASSLGRQTEAFF	TGTGCCAGCAGCTTAGGACGACAGACTGAAGCTTTCTTT
TRBV3-1/TRBV3-2	NA	TRBJ1-3	NA	CASSQRDTGNTIYF	TGTGCCAGCAGCCAAAGGGACACTGGAAACACCATATATTTT
TRBV24-1	TRBD1	TRBJ1-1	NA	CATWGQGNTEAFF	TGTGCCACCTGGGGACAGGGGAACACTGAAGCTTTCTTT
TRBV30	NA	TRBJ1-3	NA	CAWSVIRNTIYF	TGTGCCTGGAGTGTAATTAGGAACACCATATATTTT
TRBV2	TRBD1	TRBJ1-5	NA	CASSGRTGGGNQPQHF	TGTGCCAGCAGTGGCAGGACAGGGGGCGGCAATCAGCCCCAGCATTTT
TRBV24-1	TRBD1	TRBJ2-3	NA	CATSARQGRTDTQYF	TGTGCCACCAGTGCCAGACAGGGGCGAACAGATACGCAGTATTTT
TRBV30	TRBD1	TRBJ2-5	once	CAWRDRGRETQYF	TGTGCCTGGCGGGACAGGGGGCGAGAGACCCAGTACTTC
TRBV18	NA	TRBJ1-4	few	CASSAGQPTNEKLFF	TGTGCCAGCTCAGCCGGACAGCCAACTAATGAAAAACTGTTTTTT
TRBV2	TRBD2	TRBJ2-3	NA	CASRFKTTLAGYYTDTQYF	TGTGCCAGCAGGTTCAAAACAACCTTAGCGGGGTACTACACAGATACGCAGTATTTT
TRBV3-1/TRBV3-2	NA	TRBJ1-6	NA	CASSQHSLDSANSPLHF	TGTGCCAGCAGCCAACACAGTCTGGACAGCGCTAATTCACCCCTCCACTTT
TRBV28	NA	TRBJ2-3	NA	CASRSPREISTDTQYF	TGTGCCAGCAGGTCACCCCGGGAGATTAGCACAGATACGCAGTATTTT
TRBV5-8	NA	TRBJ1-2	NA	CASSLAGTQDGYTF	TGTGCCAGCAGCTTGGCCGGGACACAGGATGGCTACACCTTC
TRBV19	NA	TRBJ2-1	NA	CASSKSSASYNEQFF	TGTGCCAGTAGTAAGAGTTCCGCCTCCTACAATGAGCAGTTCTTC
TRBV7-9	NA	TRBJ1-2	NA	CASSFGEGYTF	TGTGCCAGCAGCTTCGGGGAAGGCTACACCTTC
TRBV30	TRBD2	TRBJ2-3	NA	CAWSVLAGGPTDTQYF	TGTGCCTGGAGTGTCTTAGCGGGAGGGCCCACAGATACGCAGTATTTT
TRBV7-9	NA	TRBJ2-2	once	CASSSRDWGTGELFF	TGTGCCAGCAGCTCCCGGGACTGGGGCACCGGGGAGCTGTTTTTT
TRBV9	NA	TRBJ1-2	NA	CASSATGGLYGYTF	TGTGCCAGCAGCGCCACAGGTGGCCTCTATGGCTACACCTTC
TRBV6-2/TRBV6-3	NA	TRBJ1-1	NA	CASSYIRLNTEAFF	TGTGCCAGCAGTTACATCAGGCTGAACACTGAAGCTTTCTTT
TRBV7-2	NA	TRBJ2-1	NA	CASSPLEGGPIEQFF	TGTGCCAGCAGCCCCCTTGAGGGGGGGCCTATTGAGCAGTTCTTC
TRBV11-3	NA	TRBJ2-4	NA	CASSLTFKKDIQYF	TGTGCCAGCAGCTTAACTTTTAAGAAGGACATTCAGTACTTC
TRBV2	TRBD1	TRBJ1-5	NA	CASRDRERQPQHF	TGTGCCAGCCGGGACAGGGAACGTCAGCCCCAGCATTTT
TRBV12-3/TRBV12-4	TRBD1	TRBJ2-7	once	CASSFGQAYEQYF	TGTGCCAGCAGTTTCGGACAGGCCTACGAGCAGTACTTC
TRBV18	TRBD1	TRBJ1-1	NA	CASSPMDRGAEAFF	TGTGCCAGCTCACCAATGGACAGGGGGGCCGAAGCTTTCTTT
TRBV6-5	NA	TRBJ1-5	NA	CASSGVGPSNQPQHF	TGTGCCAGCAGCGGGGTTGGACCTAGCAATCAGCCCCAGCATTTT
TRBV15	TRBD1	TRBJ2-1	NA	CATSSEPGQGVLYEQFF	TGTGCCACCAGCAGTGAACCGGGACAGGGGGTTCTCTATGAGCAGTTCTTC
TRBV30	NA	TRBJ1-1	NA	CAWSPGDLPLNTEAFF	TGTGCCTGGAGTCCAGGAGACTTACCCCTGAACACTGAAGCTTTCTTT
TRBV10-3	NA	TRBJ1-5	NA	CAISGGSGAQHF	TGTGCCATCAGTGGCGGATCCGGGGCCCAGCATTTT
TRBV29-1	NA	TRBJ2-1	NA	CSVGSYNEQFF	TGCAGCGTCGGGAGTTACAATGAGCAGTTCTTC
TRBV6-5	NA	TRBJ1-4	NA	CASRPGLVEKLFF	TGTGCCAGCCGACCGGGGTTGGTTGAAAAACTGTTTTTT
TRBV6-5	NA	TRBJ1-4	few	CASSYSGPATNEKLFF	TGTGCCAGCAGTTACTCAGGGCCTGCAACTAATGAAAAACTGTTTTTT
TRBV25-1	TRBD2	TRBJ2-1	NA	CASSLSGRISYNEQFF	TGTGCCAGCAGTCTTAGCGGGAGAATCTCCTACAATGAGCAGTTCTTC